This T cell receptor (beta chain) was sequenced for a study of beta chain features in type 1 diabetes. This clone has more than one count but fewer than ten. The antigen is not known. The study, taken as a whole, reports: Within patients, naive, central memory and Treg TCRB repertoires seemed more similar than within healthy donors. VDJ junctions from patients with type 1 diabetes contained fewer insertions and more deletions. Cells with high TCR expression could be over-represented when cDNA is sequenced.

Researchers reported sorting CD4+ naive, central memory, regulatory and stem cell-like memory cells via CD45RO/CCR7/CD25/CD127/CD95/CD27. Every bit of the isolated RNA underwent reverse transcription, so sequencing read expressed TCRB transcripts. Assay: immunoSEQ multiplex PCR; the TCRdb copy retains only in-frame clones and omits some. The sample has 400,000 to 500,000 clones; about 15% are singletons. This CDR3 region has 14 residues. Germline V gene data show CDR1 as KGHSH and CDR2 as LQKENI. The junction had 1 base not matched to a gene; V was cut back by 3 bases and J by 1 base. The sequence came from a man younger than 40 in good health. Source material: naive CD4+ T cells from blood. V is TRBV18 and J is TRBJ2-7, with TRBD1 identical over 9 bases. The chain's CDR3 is CASSPGQGSYEQYF. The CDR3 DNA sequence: TGTGCCAGCTCACCGGGACAGGGTTCCTACGAGCAGTACTTC.